Here is one T cell receptor (beta chain) with its context. The antigen is undetermined. Generated by immunoSEQ multiplex PCR, the TCRdb table keeps only in-frame clones and is missing some. The table has about 350,000 clones, under 95% seen once; the top ten hold roughly 3.9%. CDR3 length: 14 residues. The V end was cut by 9 bases, the J end by 3 bases, with 17 bases between. In germline, CDR1 is SEHNR, CDR2 FQNEAQ (reference sequence). The sample originates from a study of Ad26.COV2.S vaccination and SARS-CoV-2 variants. Study results and caveats: The breadth of spike-specific CD8+ and CD4+ T cell responses after vaccination was reportedly substantial.

The chain joins TRBV7-9 to TRBJ1-2; weak D call: TRBD1 (6 bases). The input for sequencing was peripheral blood, taken after recovery from COVID-19. The clonotype comes from a human donor who had recovered from COVID-19. The CDR3 DNA sequence: TGTGCCAGTCGAGAGACAGGTATCGACTATGGCTACACCTTC. It is translated as CASRETGIDYGYTF.